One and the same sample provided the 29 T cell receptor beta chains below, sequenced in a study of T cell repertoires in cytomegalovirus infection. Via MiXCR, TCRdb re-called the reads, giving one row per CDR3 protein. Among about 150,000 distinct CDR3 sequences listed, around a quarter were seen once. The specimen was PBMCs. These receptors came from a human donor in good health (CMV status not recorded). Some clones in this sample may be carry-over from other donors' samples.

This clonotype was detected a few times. The CDR3 nucleotides read TGCGCCAGCAGCTTGGGTTTCAGGGAGTACATTCAGTACTTC. It specifies CASSLGFREYIQYF. The chain employs TRBV5-1 and TRBJ2-4; D might be TRBD1 or TRBD2, each matching 5 bases. V was shortened by 0 bases and J by 8 bases, with 12 bases between the two germline ends. There are 14 residues in the CDR3. From germline, CDR1 is SGHRS and CDR2 YFSETQ. Drawing the rest from reference TRBV5-1 and TRBJ2-4, the complete variable domain is KAGVTQTPRYLIKTRGQQVTLSCSPISGHRSVSWYQQTPGQGLQFLFEYFSETQRNKGNFPGRFSGRQFSNSRSEMNVSTLELGDSALYLCASSLGFREYIQYFGAGTRLSVL.

CDR3 sequence: CASTGTIYEQYF. In nucleotides, the CDR3 is TGTGCCAGCACCGGGACCATCTACGAGCAGTACTTC. The chain carries TRBV12-3 or TRBV12-4 and TRBJ2-7; possibly TRBD1 or TRBD2 for D (5 bases each). This CDR3 has 12 residues. V shed 7 bases and J shed 3 bases, with 10 bases lying between them.

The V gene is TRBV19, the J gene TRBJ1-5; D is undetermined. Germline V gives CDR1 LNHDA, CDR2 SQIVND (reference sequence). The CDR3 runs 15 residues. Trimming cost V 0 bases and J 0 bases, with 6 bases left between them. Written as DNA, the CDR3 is TGTGCCAGTAGTATAGACCCATATAGCAATCAGCCCCAGCATTTT. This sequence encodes CASSIDPYSNQPQHF.

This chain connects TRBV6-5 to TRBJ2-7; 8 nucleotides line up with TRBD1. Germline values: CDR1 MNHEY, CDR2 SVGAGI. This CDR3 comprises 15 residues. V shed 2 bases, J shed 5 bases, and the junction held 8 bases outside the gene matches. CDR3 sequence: CASSYARTGSNEQYF. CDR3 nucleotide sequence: TGTGCCAGCAGTTACGCTCGGACAGGGAGTAACGAGCAGTACTTC.

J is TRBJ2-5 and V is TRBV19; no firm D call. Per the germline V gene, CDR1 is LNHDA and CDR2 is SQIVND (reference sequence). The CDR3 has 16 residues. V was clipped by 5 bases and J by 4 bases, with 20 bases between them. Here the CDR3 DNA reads TGTGCCAGTAGTCCTTTTCTGGACGCCCGCGGAGAGACCCAGTACTTC. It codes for CASSPFLDARGETQYF.

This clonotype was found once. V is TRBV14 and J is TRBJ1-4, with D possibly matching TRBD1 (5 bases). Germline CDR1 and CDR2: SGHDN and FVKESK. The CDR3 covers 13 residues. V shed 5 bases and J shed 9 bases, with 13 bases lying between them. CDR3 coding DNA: TGTGCCAGCAGCTACCAGGGAAATAAAAAACTGTTTTTT. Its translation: CASSYQGNKKLFF.

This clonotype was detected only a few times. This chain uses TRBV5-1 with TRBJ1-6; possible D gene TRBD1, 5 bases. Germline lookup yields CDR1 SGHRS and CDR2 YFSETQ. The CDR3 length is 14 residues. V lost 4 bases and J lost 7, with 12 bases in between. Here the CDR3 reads CASSRGGANSPLHF. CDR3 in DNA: TGCGCCAGCAGCCGGGGGGGTGCCAATTCACCCCTCCACTTT.

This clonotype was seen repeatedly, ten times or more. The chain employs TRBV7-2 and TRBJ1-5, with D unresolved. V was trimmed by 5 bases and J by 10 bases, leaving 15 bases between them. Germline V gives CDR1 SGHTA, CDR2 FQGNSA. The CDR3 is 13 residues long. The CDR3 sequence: CASSAGPQEPQHF. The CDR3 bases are TGTGCCAGCAGCGCGGGCCCCCAGGAACCCCAGCATTTT. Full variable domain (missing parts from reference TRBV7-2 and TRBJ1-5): GAGVSQSPSNKVTEKGKDVELRCDPISGHTALYWYRQSLGQGLEFLIYFQGNSAPDKSGLPSDRFSAERTGGSVSTLTIQRTQQEDSAVYLCASSAGPQEPQHFGDGTRLSIL.

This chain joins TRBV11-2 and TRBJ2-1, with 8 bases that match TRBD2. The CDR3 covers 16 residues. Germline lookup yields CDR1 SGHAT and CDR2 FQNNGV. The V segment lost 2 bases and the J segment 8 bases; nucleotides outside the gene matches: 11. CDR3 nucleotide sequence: TGTGCCAGCAGCTTACGGGCCGCGGGGGGTCTCGATGAGCAGTTCTTC. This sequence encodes CASSLRAAGGLDEQFF.

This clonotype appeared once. CDR3 sequence: CASSLDSRDEAFF. CDR3 bases: TGTGCCAGCAGTTTAGATTCCCGTGATGAAGCTTTCTTT. The J gene is TRBJ1-1, the V gene TRBV28; D ambiguous. The V and J ends lost 2 bases and 7 bases respectively, with 11 bases between them. Germline values: CDR1 MDHEN, CDR2 SYDVKM. The CDR3 is made up of 13 amino acids.

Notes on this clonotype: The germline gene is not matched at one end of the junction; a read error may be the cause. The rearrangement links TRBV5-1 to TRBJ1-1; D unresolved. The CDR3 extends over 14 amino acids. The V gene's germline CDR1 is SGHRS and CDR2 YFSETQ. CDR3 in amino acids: CASSLSAANTDAFF. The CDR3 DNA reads TGCGCCAGCAGTCTTTCGGCGGCGAACACTGATGCTTTCTTT.

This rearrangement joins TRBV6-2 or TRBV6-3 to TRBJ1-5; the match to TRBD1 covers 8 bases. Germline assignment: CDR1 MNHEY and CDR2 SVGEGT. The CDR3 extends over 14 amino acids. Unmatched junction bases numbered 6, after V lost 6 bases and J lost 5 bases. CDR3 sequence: CASRFSGGDQPQHF. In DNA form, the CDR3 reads TGTGCCAGCAGATTCTCAGGGGGCGATCAGCCCCAGCATTTT.

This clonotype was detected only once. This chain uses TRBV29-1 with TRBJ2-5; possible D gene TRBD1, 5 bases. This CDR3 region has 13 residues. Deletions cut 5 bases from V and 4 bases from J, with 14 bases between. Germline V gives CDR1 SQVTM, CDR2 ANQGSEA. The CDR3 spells CSVMKGLRETQYF. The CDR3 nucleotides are TGCAGCGTTATGAAGGGGCTAAGAGAGACCCAGTACTTC.

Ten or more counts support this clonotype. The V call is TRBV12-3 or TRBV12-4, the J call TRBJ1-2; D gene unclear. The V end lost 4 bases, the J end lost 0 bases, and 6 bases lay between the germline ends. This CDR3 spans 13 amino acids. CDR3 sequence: CASSSRANYGYTF. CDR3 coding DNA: TGTGCCAGCAGTTCAAGAGCTAACTATGGCTACACCTTC.

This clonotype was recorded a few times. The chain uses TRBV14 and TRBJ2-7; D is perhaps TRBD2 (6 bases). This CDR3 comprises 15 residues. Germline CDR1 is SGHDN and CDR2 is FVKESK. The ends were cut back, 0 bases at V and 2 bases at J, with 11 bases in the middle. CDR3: CASSQDRDFTYEQYF. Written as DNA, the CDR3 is TGTGCCAGCAGCCAAGACCGGGACTTTACCTACGAGCAGTACTTC.

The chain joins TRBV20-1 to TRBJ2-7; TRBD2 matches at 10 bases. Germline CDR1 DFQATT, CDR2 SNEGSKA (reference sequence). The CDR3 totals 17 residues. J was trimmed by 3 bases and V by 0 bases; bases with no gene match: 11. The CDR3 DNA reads TGCAGTGCTAGAGATGTGCAAAGGACTAGCGGTCTCTACGAGCAGTACTTC. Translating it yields CSARDVQRTSGLYEQYF.

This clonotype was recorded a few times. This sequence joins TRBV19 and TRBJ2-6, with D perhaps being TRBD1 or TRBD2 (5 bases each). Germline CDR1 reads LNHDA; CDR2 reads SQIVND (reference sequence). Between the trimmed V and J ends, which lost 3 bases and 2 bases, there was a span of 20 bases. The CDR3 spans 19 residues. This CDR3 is CASSMKTGTPVAGANVLTF. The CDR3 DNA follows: TGTGCCAGTAGTATGAAGACCGGGACCCCGGTGGCTGGGGCCAACGTCCTGACTTTC.

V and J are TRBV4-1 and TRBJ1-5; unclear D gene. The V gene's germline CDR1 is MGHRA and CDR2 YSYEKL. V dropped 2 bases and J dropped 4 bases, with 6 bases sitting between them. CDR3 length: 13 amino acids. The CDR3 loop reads CASSQSGNQPQHF. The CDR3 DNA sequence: TGCGCCAGCAGCCAATCGGGGAATCAGCCCCAGCATTTT.

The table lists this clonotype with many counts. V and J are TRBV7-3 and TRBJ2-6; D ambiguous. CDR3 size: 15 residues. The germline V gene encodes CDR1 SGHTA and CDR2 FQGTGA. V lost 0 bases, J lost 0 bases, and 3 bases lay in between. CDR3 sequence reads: CASSLTSSGANVLTF. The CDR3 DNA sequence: TGTGCCAGCAGCTTAACGAGCTCTGGGGCCAACGTCCTGACTTTC.

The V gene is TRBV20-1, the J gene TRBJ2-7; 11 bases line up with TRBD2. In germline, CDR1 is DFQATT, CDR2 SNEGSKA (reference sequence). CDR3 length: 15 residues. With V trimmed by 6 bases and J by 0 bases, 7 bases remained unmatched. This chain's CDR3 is CSAREGTSGSYEQYF. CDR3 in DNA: TGCAGTGCCAGGGAAGGGACTAGCGGCTCCTACGAGCAGTACTTC.

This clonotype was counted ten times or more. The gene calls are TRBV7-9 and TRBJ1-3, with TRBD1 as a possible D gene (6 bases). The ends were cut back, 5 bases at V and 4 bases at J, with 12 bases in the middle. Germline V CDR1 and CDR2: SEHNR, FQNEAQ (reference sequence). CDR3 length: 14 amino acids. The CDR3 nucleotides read TGTGCCAGCAGCACCCAGGGGCAAGGAAACACCATATATTTT. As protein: CASSTQGQGNTIYF.

CDR3 nucleotides: TGTGCCAGCAGTTTGGGGGGGCCGGGCACCGGGGAGCTGTTTTTT. This translates into CASSLGGPGTGELFF. V gene TRBV12-3 or TRBV12-4 combines with J gene TRBJ2-2; TRBD2 might be the D (7 bases). The V end lost 3 bases, the J end lost 4 bases, and 12 bases lay between the germline ends. The CDR3 has 15 amino acids.

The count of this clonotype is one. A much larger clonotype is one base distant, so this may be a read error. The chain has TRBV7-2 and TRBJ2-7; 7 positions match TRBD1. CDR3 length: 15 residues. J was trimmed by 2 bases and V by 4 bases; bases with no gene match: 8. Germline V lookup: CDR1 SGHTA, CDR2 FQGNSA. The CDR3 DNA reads TGTGCCAGCAGCTCCCCCGGGACAGCCGCCTACGAGCAGTACTTC. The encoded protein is CASSSPGTAAYEQYF.

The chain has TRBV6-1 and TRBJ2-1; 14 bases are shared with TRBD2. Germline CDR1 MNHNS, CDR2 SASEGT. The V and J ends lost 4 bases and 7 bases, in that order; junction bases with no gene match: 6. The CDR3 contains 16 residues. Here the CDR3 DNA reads TGTGCCAGCAGTGCCACCGGGACTAGCGGGAGTAATGAGCAGTTCTTC. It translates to CASSATGTSGSNEQFF.

CDR3 sequence: CSASTWGSNQPQHF. Written as DNA, the CDR3 is TGCAGTGCATCCACTTGGGGAAGCAATCAGCCCCAGCATTTT. This sequence joins TRBV20-1 and TRBJ1-5, with D unresolved. Deletions cut 6 bases from V and 1 base from J, with 13 bases between. From germline, CDR1 is DFQATT and CDR2 SNEGSKA (reference sequence). The CDR3 totals 14 residues.

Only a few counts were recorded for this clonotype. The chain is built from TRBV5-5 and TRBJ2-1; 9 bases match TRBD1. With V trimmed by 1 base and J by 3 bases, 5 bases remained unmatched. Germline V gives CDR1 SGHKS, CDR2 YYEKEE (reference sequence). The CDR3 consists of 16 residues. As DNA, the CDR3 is TGTGCCAGCAGCTTGCGCCAGGACAGGGGCTACAATGAGCAGTTCTTC. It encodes CASSLRQDRGYNEQFF.

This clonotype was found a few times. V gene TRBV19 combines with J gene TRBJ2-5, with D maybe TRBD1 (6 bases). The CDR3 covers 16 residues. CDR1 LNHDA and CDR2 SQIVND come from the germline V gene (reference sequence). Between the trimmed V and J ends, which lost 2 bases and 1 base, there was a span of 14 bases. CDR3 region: CASSILGAKVQETQYF. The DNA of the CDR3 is TGTGCCAGTAGTATATTGGGGGCGAAGGTCCAAGAGACCCAGTACTTC.

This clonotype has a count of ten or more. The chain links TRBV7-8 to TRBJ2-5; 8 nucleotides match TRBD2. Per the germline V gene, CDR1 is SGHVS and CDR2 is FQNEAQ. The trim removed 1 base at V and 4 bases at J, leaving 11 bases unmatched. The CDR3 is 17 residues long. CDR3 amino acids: CASSLVVGRGARETQYF. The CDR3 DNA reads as TGTGCCAGCAGCTTAGTTGTAGGGCGGGGGGCCAGAGAGACCCAGTACTTC.

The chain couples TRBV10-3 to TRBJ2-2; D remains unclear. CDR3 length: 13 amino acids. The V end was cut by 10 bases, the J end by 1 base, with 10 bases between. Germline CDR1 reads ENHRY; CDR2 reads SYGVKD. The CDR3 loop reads CATMTLNTGELFF. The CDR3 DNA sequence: TGTGCCACAATGACACTGAACACCGGGGAGCTGTTTTTT.